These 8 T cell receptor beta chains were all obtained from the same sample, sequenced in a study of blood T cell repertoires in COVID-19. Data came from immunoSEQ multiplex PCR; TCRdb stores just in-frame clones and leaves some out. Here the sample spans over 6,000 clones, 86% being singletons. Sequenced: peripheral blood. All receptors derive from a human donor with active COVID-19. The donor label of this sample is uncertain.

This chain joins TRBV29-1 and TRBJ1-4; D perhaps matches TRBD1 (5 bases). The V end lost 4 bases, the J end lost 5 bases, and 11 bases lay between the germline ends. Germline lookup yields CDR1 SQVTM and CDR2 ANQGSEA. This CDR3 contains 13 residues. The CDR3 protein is CSVASRVNEKLFF. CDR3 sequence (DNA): TGCAGCGTTGCAAGCAGGGTCAATGAAAAACTGTTTTTT.

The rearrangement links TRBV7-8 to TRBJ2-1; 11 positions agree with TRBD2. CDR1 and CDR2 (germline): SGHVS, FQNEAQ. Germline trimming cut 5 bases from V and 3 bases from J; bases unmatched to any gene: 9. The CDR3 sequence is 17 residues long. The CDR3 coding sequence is TGTGCCAGCAGCGGAAGGCTAGCGGGAGGAGTCTACAATGAGCAGTTCTTC. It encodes CASSGRLAGGVYNEQFF.

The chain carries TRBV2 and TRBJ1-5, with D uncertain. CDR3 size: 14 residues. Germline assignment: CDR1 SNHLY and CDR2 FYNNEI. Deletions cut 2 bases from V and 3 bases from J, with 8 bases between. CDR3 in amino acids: CASSESGYNQPQHF. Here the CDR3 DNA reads TGTGCCAGCAGTGAATCAGGATACAATCAGCCCCAGCATTTT.

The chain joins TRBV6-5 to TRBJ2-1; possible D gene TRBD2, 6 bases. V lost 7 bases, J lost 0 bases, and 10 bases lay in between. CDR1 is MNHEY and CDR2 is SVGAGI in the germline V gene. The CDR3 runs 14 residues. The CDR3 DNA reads TGTGCCAGCATGGCGGGACTCTCCTACAATGAGCAGTTCTTC. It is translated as CASMAGLSYNEQFF.

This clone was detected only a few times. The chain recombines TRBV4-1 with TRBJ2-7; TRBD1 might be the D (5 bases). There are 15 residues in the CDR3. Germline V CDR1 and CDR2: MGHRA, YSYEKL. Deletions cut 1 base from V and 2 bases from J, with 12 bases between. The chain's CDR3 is CASSQAAGQTYEQYF. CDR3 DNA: TGCGCCAGCAGCCAAGCGGCAGGGCAGACCTACGAGCAGTACTTC.

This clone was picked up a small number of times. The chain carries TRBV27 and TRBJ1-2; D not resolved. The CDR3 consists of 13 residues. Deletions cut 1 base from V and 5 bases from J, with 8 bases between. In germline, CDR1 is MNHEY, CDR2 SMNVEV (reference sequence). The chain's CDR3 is CASSLLAGYGYTF. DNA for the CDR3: TGTGCCAGCAGTTTATTGGCAGGTTATGGCTACACCTTC.

CDR3 loop: CASKKIRDFSADTQYF. Written as DNA, the CDR3 is TGCGCCAGCAAAAAGATCCGGGACTTTAGCGCAGATACGCAGTATTTT. The chain is built from TRBV10-2 and TRBJ2-3, with D maybe TRBD2 (6 bases). V was cut by 7 bases and J by 4 bases, with 21 bases left in between. Germline CDR1 is WSHSY and CDR2 is SAAADI. The CDR3 loop spans 16 amino acids.

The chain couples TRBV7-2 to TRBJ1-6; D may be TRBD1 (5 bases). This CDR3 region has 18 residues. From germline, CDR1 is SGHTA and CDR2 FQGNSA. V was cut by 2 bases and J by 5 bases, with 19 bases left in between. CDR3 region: CASSLSLRTLPHNSPLHF. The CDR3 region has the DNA TGTGCCAGCAGCTTAAGCCTACGGACACTCCCGCATAATTCACCCCTCCACTTT.